The entry below describes one T cell receptor (beta chain). Other DNA sequences within the sample encode an identical CDR3. This sample was taken from a study of blood T cell repertoires in COVID-19. TCRdb keeps only in-frame clones here, not all; method: immunoSEQ multiplex PCR. The sample records around 130,000 clones, more than 80% being singletons. The germline V gene encodes CDR1 SGHTA and CDR2 FQGNSA. The CDR3 has 16 residues. The V end lost 5 bases, the J end lost 0 bases, and 11 bases lay between the germline ends. Sample: peripheral blood. The TCR comes from a human donor in a cohort sampled during active COVID-19. The J gene is TRBJ2-6, the V gene TRBV7-2; D unresolved. The chain's CDR3 is CASSPRLSSGANVLTF. In nucleotides, the CDR3 is TGTGCCAGCAGCCCCCGTTTATCCTCTGGGGCCAACGTCCTGACTTTC.